These 26 T cell receptor beta chains were all obtained from the same sample, sequenced in a study of blood T cell repertoires in COVID-19 (dated by TCRdb to about 2020). Library construction relied on the immunoSEQ multiplex PCR assay. Imported from immuneACCESS, the table was reduced by TCRdb to in-frame sequences with V and J called. These copies leave out some clones; in studies compared against another copy, an unresolved V gene accounts for under half, and the cause of the remainder is not known. The sample data list a few hundred thousand clones, and roughly 90% of these were observed just once. In total, the top ten clones hold more than 4% of the sample. Sequenced input: PBMCs or T cells enriched from blood (not recorded which). Receptor source: a young woman who had been exposed to COVID-19.

This chain links TRBV5-1 with TRBJ1-2; 11 nucleotides agree with TRBD1. Germline V lookup: CDR1 SGHRS, CDR2 YFSETQ. The length of the CDR3 is 17 residues. Trimming removed 1 base from V and 4 bases from J; junction bases left unmatched: 9. The CDR3 sequence: CASSLNPGTGGSYGYTF. The DNA for the CDR3 is TGCGCCAGCAGCTTGAACCCCGGGACAGGGGGTTCCTATGGCTACACCTTC.

This chain connects TRBV12-3 or TRBV12-4 to TRBJ1-2; D ambiguous. Trimming shortened V by 3 bases and J by 2 bases, and 7 bases separated the two germline ends. CDR3 length: 13 amino acids. The CDR3 protein is CASSFRENYGYTF. The CDR3 DNA follows: TGTGCCAGCAGTTTCCGGGAAAACTATGGCTACACCTTC.

The count of this clone is one. The chain has TRBV3-1 (or the pseudogene TRBV3-2) and TRBJ2-7; TRBD2 is a possible D gene (6 bases). Germline V gives CDR1 LGHDT, CDR2 YNNKEL (reference sequence). CDR3 length: 13 residues. Trimming removed 3 bases at V and 6 bases at J, with 12 bases between. In DNA form, the CDR3 reads TGTGCCAGCAGCCACCTAGCGACCGCCGAGCAGTACTTC. The encoded protein is CASSHLATAEQYF.

The chain recombines TRBV13 with TRBJ2-3; 8 positions agree with TRBD2. Germline V lookup: CDR1 PRHDT, CDR2 FYEKMQ (reference sequence). The CDR3 contains 15 residues. Losses at the gene ends were 3 bases for V and 4 bases for J; bases not matched to a gene: 6. The CDR3 reads CASSFFERGSDTQYF. CDR3 nucleotides: TGTGCCAGCAGCTTCTTCGAGCGGGGGTCAGATACGCAGTATTTT.

This rearrangement joins TRBV4-1 to TRBJ1-1, with 9 bases lining up with TRBD1. V lost 4 bases and J lost 8; bases outside the gene matches: 8. This CDR3 region has 14 residues. Germline assignment: CDR1 MGHRA and CDR2 YSYEKL. CDR3 in amino acids: CASSPWTGDLEAFF. Written as DNA, the CDR3 is TGCGCCAGCAGCCCTTGGACAGGGGATTTAGAAGCTTTCTTT.

J is TRBJ1-2 and V is TRBV15; a possible D gene is TRBD1 (5 bases). The CDR3 runs 15 residues. The V end lost 0 bases, the J end lost 5 bases, and 13 bases lay between the germline ends. The germline V gene encodes CDR1 LNHNV and CDR2 YYDKDF (reference sequence). CDR3 sequence (DNA): TGTGCCACCAGCAGAGATTCTGACAGTTGGTATGGCTACACCTTC. Translation gives CATSRDSDSWYGYTF.

The chain couples TRBV6-6 to TRBJ1-1; the D gene is possibly TRBD1 (6 bases). Germline lookup yields CDR1 MNHNY and CDR2 SVGAGI (reference sequence). CDR3 length equals 11 residues. V lost 7 bases and J 6 bases, leaving 9 bases between the germline ends. The CDR3 region is CASNPGAEAFF. The DNA of the CDR3 is TGTGCCAGCAACCCAGGGGCTGAAGCTTTCTTT.

The V and J genes are TRBV27 and TRBJ1-2; maybe TRBD1 (5 bases). CDR1 MNHEY and CDR2 SMNVEV come from the germline V gene (reference sequence). V was clipped by 4 bases and J by 4 bases, with 13 bases between them. The CDR3 consists of 14 residues. CDR3 residues: CASSSRGGTYGYTF. CDR3 DNA: TGTGCCAGCAGTTCCCGGGGGGGTACCTATGGCTACACCTTC.

This clone was found once. The chain is built from TRBV27 and TRBJ1-2, with a weak D call TRBD1 (5 bases). Germline-derived CDR1 and CDR2 are MNHEY and SMNVEV (reference sequence). The CDR3 consists of 13 residues. V gave up 0 bases and J gave up 6 bases, with 8 bases separating them. The CDR3 nucleotides read TGTGCCAGCAGTTTATCGACAGTGGATGGCTACACCTTC. This encodes CASSLSTVDGYTF.

This clone has just a few counts. V usage is TRBV6-1 and J usage is TRBJ1-6, with unresolved D. The CDR3 has 15 amino acids. Germline V gene sequence: CDR1 MNHNS, CDR2 SASEGT. Trimming removed 2 bases from V and 4 bases from J, with 9 bases in between. CDR3 in amino acids: CASSEIGRYNSPLHF. The DNA of the CDR3 is TGTGCCAGCAGTGAAATCGGCAGGTATAATTCACCCCTCCACTTT.

This clone was seen only once. The chain has TRBV9 and TRBJ1-4; D possibly corresponds to TRBD1 (6 bases). Trimming took 0 bases from V and 5 from J, leaving 14 bases between them. The CDR3 runs 16 residues. Germline CDR1 SGDLS, CDR2 YYNGEE. This CDR3 reads CASSVGGRQGNEKLFF. The CDR3 nucleotides read TGTGCCAGCAGCGTAGGAGGAAGGCAGGGGAATGAAAAACTGTTTTTT.

The chain uses TRBV7-8 and TRBJ1-2, with TRBD1 identical over 7 bases. The CDR3 extends over 19 amino acids. The V and J ends lost 5 bases and 3 bases, in that order; junction bases with no gene match: 21. Germline CDR1 is SGHVS and CDR2 is FQNEAQ. The CDR3 sequence is CASSTLGRTGLWGDYGYTF. As DNA, the CDR3 is TGTGCCAGCAGCACCCTGGGAAGGACAGGCCTTTGGGGAGACTATGGCTACACCTTC.

The genes are TRBV6-5 and TRBJ2-7; 7 bases map to TRBD1. The junction had 11 bases not matched to a gene; V was cut back by 8 bases and J by 7 bases. Per the germline V gene, CDR1 is MNHEY and CDR2 is SVGAGI. The CDR3 sequence is 13 residues long. In nucleotides, the CDR3 is TGTGCCAGCCAAGGACAGGACCTGAGTGAGCAGTACTTC. The encoded protein is CASQGQDLSEQYF.

This clone appeared once. The chain is built from TRBV6-5 and TRBJ2-7; D remains unclear. The CDR3 is 16 residues long. The V end lost 1 base, the J end lost 4 bases, and 17 bases lay between the germline ends. Germline V gene lookup returns CDR1 MNHEY and CDR2 SVGAGI. CDR3 nucleotide sequence: TGTGCCAGCAGTTACTACGGTCCCCCGGCCAGGTACGAGCAGTACTTC. Translated: CASSYYGPPARYEQYF.

The count of this clone is one. V and J are TRBV2 and TRBJ1-2; D uncertain. Germline values: CDR1 SNHLY, CDR2 FYNNEI. With 2 bases removed from V and 4 bases from J, the gap between germline ends came to 14 bases. The CDR3 covers 15 residues. In nucleotides, the CDR3 is TGTGCCAGCAGTGAATTTGAGGGTTTTGTCTATGGCTACACCTTC. It is translated as CASSEFEGFVYGYTF.

This chain connects TRBV27 to TRBJ2-1; 7 nucleotides match TRBD2. Germline V gives CDR1 MNHEY, CDR2 SMNVEV (reference sequence). The length of the CDR3 is 16 residues. The V and J ends lost 3 bases and 3 bases, in that order; junction bases with no gene match: 8. This chain's CDR3 is CASSFRLAHSYNEQFF. As DNA, the CDR3 is TGTGCCAGCAGTTTTCGACTAGCCCATAGCTACAATGAGCAGTTCTTC.

The chain is built from TRBV5-1 and TRBJ1-6; TRBD1 agrees at 9 bases. The germline V gene has CDR1 SGHRS and CDR2 YFSETQ. V lost 3 bases to trimming and J lost 9 bases; unmatched junction nucleotides: 7. The CDR3 is made up of 15 amino acids. This CDR3 is CASSSKTGGGSPLHF. The CDR3 DNA reads as TGCGCCAGCAGCTCCAAGACAGGGGGGGGTTCACCCCTCCACTTT.

The CDR3 sequence: CASSQDPRQGGYGYTF. The DNA of the CDR3 is TGTGCCAGCAGCCAAGATCCACGACAGGGGGGATATGGCTACACCTTC. The genes are TRBV3-1 (or the pseudogene TRBV3-2) and TRBJ1-2; 9 bases map to TRBD1. CDR1 and CDR2 (germline): LGHDT, YNNKEL (reference sequence). The CDR3 length is 16 residues. Unmatched junction bases numbered 7, after V lost 0 bases and J lost 5 bases.

The chain couples TRBV27 to TRBJ1-2; possibly TRBD1 for D (6 bases). Germline V CDR1 and CDR2: MNHEY, SMNVEV (reference sequence). V was cut by 5 bases and J by 4 bases, with 17 bases left in between. The CDR3 length is 15 residues. The chain's CDR3 is CASSPGTGILYGYTF. DNA for the CDR3: TGTGCCAGCAGTCCGGGCACAGGGATCCTCTATGGCTACACCTTC.

CDR3 DNA sequence: TGTGCCATCAGTGAGAGGCCCCCGGGACAGGGTGGCACAGATACGCAGTATTTT. Its translation: CAISERPPGQGGTDTQYF. This chain links TRBV10-3 with TRBJ2-3; TRBD1 agrees at 9 bases. Trimming at V came to 2 bases and at J to 1 base, leaving 10 bases not matched to a gene. This CDR3 comprises 18 residues. CDR1 ENHRY and CDR2 SYGVKD come from the germline V gene.

The chain joins TRBV15 to TRBJ1-1; D is uncertain. Per germline, CDR1 LNHNV and CDR2 YYDKDF (reference sequence). The CDR3 spans 18 residues. Trimming cost V 0 bases and J 1 base, with 18 bases left between them. CDR3 sequence (DNA): TGTGCCACCAGCAGAGACCAGCTTTACGGACTCAGGAACACTGAAGCTTTCTTT. It encodes CATSRDQLYGLRNTEAFF.

The V gene is TRBV7-6, the J gene TRBJ2-1, with 10 bases lining up with TRBD1. The junction had 4 bases not matched to a gene; V was cut back by 1 base and J by 7 bases. Germline loops: CDR1 SGHVS, CDR2 FNYEAQ. This CDR3 is built from 15 residues. The CDR3: CASSLEGQGRNEQFF. Written as DNA, the CDR3 is TGTGCCAGCAGCTTAGAGGGACAGGGGAGGAATGAGCAGTTCTTC.

The chain couples TRBV7-2 to TRBJ1-6, with 7 nucleotides matching TRBD1. V trimming: 5 bases; J trimming: 8 bases; junction bases outside the gene matches: 9. The CDR3 spans 15 residues. Germline CDR1 reads SGHTA; CDR2 reads FQGNSA. The CDR3 reads CASSPTQGSDSPLHF. In DNA form, the CDR3 reads TGTGCCAGCAGCCCGACACAGGGGTCGGATTCACCCCTCCACTTT.

This rearrangement joins TRBV18 to TRBJ1-5; no clear D gene. Trimming shortened V by 1 base and J by 5 bases, and 9 bases separated the two germline ends. The CDR3 contains 14 residues. The germline gives CDR1 KGHSH, CDR2 LQKENI. The CDR3 here is CASSPQESDQPQHF. CDR3 in DNA: TGTGCCAGCTCACCACAGGAAAGCGATCAGCCCCAGCATTTT.

The chain employs TRBV2 and TRBJ1-5; 12 bases match TRBD1. The V segment lost 6 bases and the J segment 5 bases; nucleotides outside the gene matches: 5. The CDR3 runs 15 residues. Germline CDR1 SNHLY, CDR2 FYNNEI. The CDR3 region has the DNA TGTGCCAGCAGGTACGGGACAGGGGGCGATCAGCCCCAGCATTTT. It translates to CASRYGTGGDQPQHF.

This clone appeared once. The gene calls are TRBV6-6 and TRBJ1-6; D might be TRBD1 (5 bases). CDR3 length equals 15 residues. Trimming pared 7 bases from V and 1 base from J, leaving 11 bases between. Germline lookup yields CDR1 MNHNY and CDR2 SVGAGI (reference sequence). CDR3: CASTPGGSYNSPLHF. The CDR3 DNA is TGTGCCAGCACCCCCGGGGGGTCCTATAATTCACCCCTCCACTTT.